These 9 T cell receptor beta chains were sequenced from one sample in a study of blood T cell repertoires in COVID-19. Method: immunoSEQ multiplex PCR; TCRdb's copy keeps in-frame clones and lacks some. This sample carries 180,000 or so clones, 76% of them seen once, and the ten largest clones take roughly 8.8%. The sequencing sample was made of peripheral blood. All receptors derive from a woman between 50 and 59 years old with active or convalescent COVID-19.

A single count supports this clone. The chain joins TRBV6-1 to TRBJ1-6, with TRBD1 identical over 8 bases. Per germline, CDR1 MNHNS and CDR2 SASEGT. V shed 1 base, J shed 7 bases, and the junction held 6 bases outside the gene matches. This CDR3 comprises 16 residues. The CDR3 DNA reads as TGTGCCAGCAGTGAAGACAGGGGGTATCGAAATTCACCCCTCCACTTT. This sequence encodes CASSEDRGYRNSPLHF.

This clone appeared a few times. This rearrangement joins TRBV4-3 to TRBJ2-1; 10 nucleotides align to TRBD2. From germline, CDR1 is LGHNA and CDR2 YSLEER. V was pared by 0 bases and J by 10 bases, with 9 bases of the junction left unmatched. This CDR3 comprises 16 residues. This CDR3 is CASSQDLLAGPKEQFF. The CDR3 nucleotides are TGCGCCAGCAGCCAAGATTTACTAGCGGGACCTAAGGAGCAGTTCTTC.

CDR3 amino acids: CASSHSRGKEKLFF. CDR3 nucleotide sequence: TGTGCCAGCAGCCATTCTAGGGGAAAAGAAAAACTGTTTTTT. The V gene is TRBV7-8, the J gene TRBJ1-4; tentatively, D is TRBD1 (5 bases). The CDR3 is 14 amino acids. Germline loops: CDR1 SGHVS, CDR2 FQNEAQ. The ends were cut back, 5 bases at V and 8 bases at J, with 15 bases in the middle.

The CDR3 DNA reads TGTGCCAGCGTATTTAGGACAGTAGGAATGGAGACCCAGTACTTC. Protein product: CASVFRTVGMETQYF. The chain recombines TRBV2 with TRBJ2-5; D perhaps matches TRBD1 (6 bases). Trimming pared 8 bases from V and 5 bases from J, leaving 21 bases between. Germline loops: CDR1 SNHLY, CDR2 FYNNEI. The CDR3 runs to 15 residues.

On this clone: This specimen includes other DNA sequences encoding the same CDR3. The CDR3 is CASSQGQGREQYF. CDR3 DNA: TGCGCCAGCAGCCAAGGGCAGGGTCGCGAGCAGTACTTC. The chain employs TRBV4-3 and TRBJ2-7; perhaps TRBD1 as D (5 bases). With 1 base removed from V and 6 bases from J, the gap between germline ends came to 10 bases. In germline, CDR1 is LGHNA, CDR2 YSLEER. The CDR3 has 13 amino acids.

The chain carries TRBV2 and TRBJ1-2, with TRBD1 matching 7 bases. The CDR3 contains 15 residues. J lost 1 base, V lost 5 bases, and 7 bases had no gene match. Per germline, CDR1 SNHLY and CDR2 FYNNEI. The DNA of the CDR3 is TGTGCCAGCAGTCGGGACAGCCTAGTTAACTATGGCTACACCTTC. It encodes CASSRDSLVNYGYTF.

The V call is TRBV9, the J call TRBJ2-3; TRBD1 matches at 9 bases. V shed 3 bases, J shed 2 bases, and the junction held 7 bases outside the gene matches. Germline assignment: CDR1 SGDLS and CDR2 YYNGEE. The CDR3 is made up of 16 amino acids. The CDR3 nucleotides are TGTGCCAGCAGCGCACCTTACAGGGGGCTCACAGATACGCAGTATTTT. Amino acid sequence: CASSAPYRGLTDTQYF.

This clone showed up just a few times. V is TRBV29-1 and J is TRBJ1-1; TRBD1 matches 11 bases. This CDR3 contains 15 residues. The germline gives CDR1 SQVTM, CDR2 ANQGSEA. The ends lost 4 bases at V and 2 bases at J; junction bases unmatched: 6. In DNA form, the CDR3 reads TGCAGCGTTGGGGGACAGGGGGGCTTTAACACTGAAGCTTTCTTT. Protein sequence: CSVGGQGGFNTEAFF.

CDR3 loop: CASSGLFSGYEQYF. The CDR3, as DNA: TGTGCCAGTAGTGGACTCTTCTCCGGCTACGAGCAGTACTTC. The chain joins TRBV19 to TRBJ2-7; TRBD2 might be the D (5 bases). This CDR3 has 14 residues. The germline V and J ends were trimmed by 5 bases and 3 bases, with 14 bases remaining between them. Germline V gene sequence: CDR1 LNHDA, CDR2 SQIVND (reference sequence).